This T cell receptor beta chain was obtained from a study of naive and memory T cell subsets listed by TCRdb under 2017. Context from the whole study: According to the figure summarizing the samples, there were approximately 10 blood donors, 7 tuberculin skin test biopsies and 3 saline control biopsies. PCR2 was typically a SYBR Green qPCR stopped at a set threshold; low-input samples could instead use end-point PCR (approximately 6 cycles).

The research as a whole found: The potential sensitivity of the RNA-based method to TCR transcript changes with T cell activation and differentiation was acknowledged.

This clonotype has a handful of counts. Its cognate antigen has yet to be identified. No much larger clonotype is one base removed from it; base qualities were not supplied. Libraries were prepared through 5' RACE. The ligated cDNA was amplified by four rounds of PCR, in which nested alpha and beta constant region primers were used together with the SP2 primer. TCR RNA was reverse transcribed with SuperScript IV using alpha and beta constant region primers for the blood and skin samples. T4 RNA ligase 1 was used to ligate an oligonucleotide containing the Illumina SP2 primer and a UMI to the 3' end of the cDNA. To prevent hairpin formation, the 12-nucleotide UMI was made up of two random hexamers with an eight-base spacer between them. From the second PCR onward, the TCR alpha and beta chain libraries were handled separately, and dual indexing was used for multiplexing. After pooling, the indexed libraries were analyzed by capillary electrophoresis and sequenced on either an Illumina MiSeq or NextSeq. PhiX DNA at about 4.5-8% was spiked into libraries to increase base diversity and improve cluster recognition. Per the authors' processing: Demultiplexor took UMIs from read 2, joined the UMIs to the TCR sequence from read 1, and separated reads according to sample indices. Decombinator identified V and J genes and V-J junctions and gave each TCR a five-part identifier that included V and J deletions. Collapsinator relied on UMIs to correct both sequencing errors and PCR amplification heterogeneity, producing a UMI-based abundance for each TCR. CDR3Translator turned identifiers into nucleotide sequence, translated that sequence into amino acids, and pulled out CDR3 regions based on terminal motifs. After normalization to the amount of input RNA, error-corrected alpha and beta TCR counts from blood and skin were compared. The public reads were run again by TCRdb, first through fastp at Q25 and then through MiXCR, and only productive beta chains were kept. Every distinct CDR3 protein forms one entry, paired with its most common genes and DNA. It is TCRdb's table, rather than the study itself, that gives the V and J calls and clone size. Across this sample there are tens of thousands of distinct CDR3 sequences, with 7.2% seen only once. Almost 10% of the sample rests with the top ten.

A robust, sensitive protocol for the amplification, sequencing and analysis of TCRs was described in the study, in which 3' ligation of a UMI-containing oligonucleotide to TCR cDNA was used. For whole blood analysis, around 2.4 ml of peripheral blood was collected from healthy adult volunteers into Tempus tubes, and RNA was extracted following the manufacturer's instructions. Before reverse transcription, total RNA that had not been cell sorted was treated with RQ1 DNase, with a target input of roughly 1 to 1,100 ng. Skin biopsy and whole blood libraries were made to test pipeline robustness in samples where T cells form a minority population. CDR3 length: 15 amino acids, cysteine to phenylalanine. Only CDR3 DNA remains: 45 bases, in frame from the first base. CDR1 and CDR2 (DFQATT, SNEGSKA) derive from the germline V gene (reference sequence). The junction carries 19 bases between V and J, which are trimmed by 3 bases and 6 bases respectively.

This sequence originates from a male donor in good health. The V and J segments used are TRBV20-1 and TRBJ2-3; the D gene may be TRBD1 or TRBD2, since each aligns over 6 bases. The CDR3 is CSARGGRPLVDTQYF. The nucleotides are TGCAGTGCTAGGGGGGGCAGACCTTTGGTGGATACGCAGTATTTT.